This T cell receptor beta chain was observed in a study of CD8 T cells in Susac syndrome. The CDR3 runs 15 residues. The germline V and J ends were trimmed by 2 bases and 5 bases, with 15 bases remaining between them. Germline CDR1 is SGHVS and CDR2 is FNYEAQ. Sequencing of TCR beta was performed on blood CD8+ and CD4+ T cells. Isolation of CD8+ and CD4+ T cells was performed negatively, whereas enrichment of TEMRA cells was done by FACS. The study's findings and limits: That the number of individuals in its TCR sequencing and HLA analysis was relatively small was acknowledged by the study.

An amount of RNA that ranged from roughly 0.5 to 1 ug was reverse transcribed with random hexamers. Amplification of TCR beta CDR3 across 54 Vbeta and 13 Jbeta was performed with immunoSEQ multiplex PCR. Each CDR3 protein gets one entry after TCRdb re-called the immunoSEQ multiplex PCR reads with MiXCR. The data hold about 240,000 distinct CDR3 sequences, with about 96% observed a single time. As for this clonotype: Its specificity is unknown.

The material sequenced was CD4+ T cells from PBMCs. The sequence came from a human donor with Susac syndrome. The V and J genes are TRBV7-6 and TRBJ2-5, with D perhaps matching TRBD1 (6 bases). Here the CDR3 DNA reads TGTGCCAGCAGCTTATTGAGGGGGACCGAGGAGACCCAGTACTTC. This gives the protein CASSLLRGTEETQYF.